What follows are 5 T cell receptor beta chains derived from one specimen sequenced in a study of tumor T cells in aggressive B-cell lymphoma. The protocol was immunoSEQ multiplex PCR, while the TCRdb copy is restricted to in-frame clones and leaves out a portion. The sample has 7,900 or so clones; about 81% are singletons. Material for sequencing was tumor tissue. All receptors come from an adult with diffuse large B cell lymphoma.

The V gene is TRBV19, the J gene TRBJ2-7; D uncertain. V was trimmed by 3 bases and J by 0 bases, leaving 9 bases between them. Germline loops: CDR1 LNHDA, CDR2 SQIVND (reference sequence). The CDR3 length is 14 residues. CDR3 sequence (DNA): TGTGCCAGTAGTATGAGGTCCTACTCCTACGAGCAGTACTTC. It yields the protein CASSMRSYSYEQYF. The complete variable domain, with remaining parts taken from reference TRBV19 and TRBJ2-7, reads DGGITQSPKYLFRKEGQNVTLSCEQNLNHDAMYWYRQDPGQGLRLIYYSQIVNDFQKGDIAEGYSVSREKKESFPLTVTSAQKNPTAFYLCASSMRSYSYEQYFGPGTRLTVT.

The chain is built from TRBV27 and TRBJ2-1; D is ambiguous. Trimming stripped 4 bases from V and 5 bases from J, with 15 bases between. Germline values: CDR1 MNHEY, CDR2 SMNVEV (reference sequence). The CDR3 contains 15 residues. The CDR3 DNA follows: TGTGCCAGCAGTTCCGAACCGACTGCTAACAATGAGCAGTTCTTC. This codes for CASSSEPTANNEQFF.

This clone was found once. This sequence joins TRBV6-5 and TRBJ2-1; 10 positions agree with TRBD2. The CDR3 runs to 15 residues. In germline, CDR1 is MNHEY, CDR2 SVGAGI. V lost 6 bases, J lost 7 bases, and 9 bases stayed unmatched. The CDR3 nucleotides read TGTGCCAGCAGCTACCTAGCGGGAGTTATGAATGAGCAGTTCTTC. Translating gives CASSYLAGVMNEQFF.

For the CDR3, the DNA is TGTGCCAGCAGCCCCCCGAGGGGACAGAACACTGAAGCTTTCTTT. Amino acid sequence: CASSPPRGQNTEAFF. This chain joins TRBV7-9 and TRBJ1-1; the D gene is possibly TRBD1 (6 bases). CDR3 size: 15 residues. Germline lookup yields CDR1 SEHNR and CDR2 FQNEAQ (reference sequence). Trimming stripped 5 bases from V and 1 base from J, with 14 bases between.

This clone was picked up one time. The rearrangement joins TRBV7-6 to TRBJ1-1, with D possibly TRBD1 on 5 matching bases. V lost 0 bases and J 4 bases, leaving 12 bases between the germline ends. CDR1 is SGHVS and CDR2 is FNYEAQ in the germline V gene. This CDR3 is 15 amino acids long. CDR3 sequence: CASSLAIGEGTEAFF. The CDR3 DNA reads as TGTGCCAGCAGCTTAGCTATAGGGGAGGGCACTGAAGCTTTCTTT.